The entry below describes one TCR beta chain. The target antigen is unknown. These data belong to a study of cytomegalovirus exposure and HLA in healthy donors. Study results and caveats: Many donors shared some public TCRs, even though most TCR sequences were rare. In an earlier analysis, about 90% or about 30%: the productive usage of most TCR beta V segments. More clonal expansion characterized HLA-associated TCR beta chains than equally common others in a later analysis.

The primer mix had 60 Vbeta and 13 Jbeta primers. Here immunoSEQ multiplex PCR was the method, and the copy in TCRdb shows in-frame clones only, minus some. The data hold approximately 190,000 clones, with around 83% observed a single time. While unrecorded immune exposures were likely, the donors were nominally healthy when sampled. V was cut by 0 bases and J by 8 bases, with 19 bases left in between. Germline V gene sequence: CDR1 KGHSH, CDR2 LQKENI. The CDR3 length is 17 residues. What was sequenced was PBMCs. J is TRBJ1-4 and V is TRBV18; tentative D call: TRBD1 (5 bases). The sequence derives from a woman younger than 35 in good health and CMV-seronegative. CDR3 sequence (DNA): TGTGCCAGCTCACCACCGGGGGGTCGCGGCGGAAACGAAAAACTGTTTTTT. It translates to CASSPPGGRGGNEKLFF.